This TCR beta chain was profiled in a study of tumor and adjacent non-tumor tissue in lung cancer (dated by TCRdb to the late 2010s). Background on the whole study: Patients with adenocarcinoma (about 12), squamous cell carcinoma (2) and small cell lung cancer (1) were included in the cohort. The approximately 15 patients were aged roughly 31 to 85 years, included about 10 men and 5 women, and had TNM stage I to III disease. Sequencing generated a total of around 120 million productive TCRbeta reads, averaging around 4 million reads per sample. For each patient, one tumor sample and one normal lung sample were taken, giving some 33 paired specimens that underwent TCRbeta CDR3 sequencing. Using bulk TCRbeta repertoires from 15 lung cancer patients, the study set lung tumor tissue side by side with matched distant non-tumor lung tissue. The paper's findings and limits, for the study overall: TCR diversity (inverse Simpson) was significantly higher in tumor than in normal lung tissue (roughly 430 vs 170, P = 0.0075, Mann-Whitney U test). With only 15 patients in the cohort, the authors noted that larger samples and more detailed clinical data are needed. TCR diversity was significantly higher in younger patients, and higher tumor TCR diversity was associated with shorter overall and disease-free survival. Because peripheral blood was not sequenced, the blood TCRbeta repertoires of the lung cancer patients in the study went unexamined. Neither the sequencing platform nor unique molecular identifiers are mentioned in the methods. The top 100 clones accounted for a significantly larger cumulative portion of the repertoire in normal lung than in tumor tissue.

Preparation of the library involved multiplex PCR. These reads were obtained on an Illumina HiSeq 2500. TCRbeta libraries were constructed through three rounds of nested PCR with primers (Table S4) according to protocols adapted from ARM-PCR. PCR products of 200-500 bp were gel-excised and purified with the QIAquick gel extraction kit before sequencing. Concerning the study's data processing: Trimmomatic was used to clean the reads, FLASH merged the cleaned reads into complete CDR3 sequences, and MiTCR assigned the sequences to V(D)J germline segments. Clonal diversity was computed as the inverse Simpson's index with VDJtools. A read counted as productive if the sequence was in-frame and lacked a premature stop codon. TCRdb reworked the public reads: Q25 trimming with fastp, MiXCR clone assembly, productive beta chains retained. Each entry is one CDR3 protein sequence, shown with its most common DNA and genes. In this record, the V and J calls reflect TCRdb's handling and not the investigators' own analysis. This sample is represented by more than 45,000 distinct CDR3 sequences; 74% of them were singletons. Jointly, the top ten make up 20% to 30% of the sample.

RNA was extracted from bulk unsorted tissue and checked for quality with a NanoDrop ND-1000 and an Agilent 2100. The normal lung samples consisted of distant non-tumor tissue collected more than 3 cm from the tumor edge. The donors were newly diagnosed lung cancer patients admitted for thoracic surgery in China from August to November 2014 who had not received prior chemotherapy. Patients who had received previous radiotherapy or chemotherapy, or who had another concurrent cancer, were excluded from the study. Surgical tissue pieces of about 1-2.1 cm3 were preserved in RNAlater solution and were kept at -80 degrees C until use. This clonotype was found many times. The antigen it binds to is not known. No quality values exist for individual bases; no much larger clone is one base distant. V ends up 5 bases short and J 8 bases short, with an unmatched junction base count of 8. The CDR3 runs 13 amino acids, cysteine and phenylalanine included. Only CDR3 DNA remains: 39 bases, in frame from the first base. In the germline V gene, CDR1 corresponds to MGHDK and CDR2 to SYGVNS.

The chain couples TRBV25-1 to TRBJ1-2; 7 of the junction bases match TRBD1. The TCR was taken from a woman in her fifties or sixties with non-small cell lung cancer. Sequencing was done on a sample of distant non-tumor lung tissue. Read as DNA, the sequence is TGTGCCAGCAGTCCCCAGGGGGGCTGGGGCTACACCTTC. Protein translation: CASSPQGGWGYTF.